This T cell receptor beta chain originates from a study of T cell repertoires in cytomegalovirus infection. On the study more broadly: The study used recently identified HLA-C-restricted and well-studied HLA-B-restricted CMV epitopes. Both a matching HLA type and CMV infection were indicated by public TCR beta signatures. Whole-study findings and limits: Predominance within the ex vivo response was attributable to HLA-C-restricted CMV-specific TCR beta clonotypes. Summed frequency of public TCR beta families distinguished CMV carriers with the relevant HLA.

From germline, CDR1 is MNHEY and CDR2 SMNVEV (reference sequence). The CDR3 length is 12 residues. Trimming removed 6 bases at V and 6 bases at J, with 8 bases between. A note on this clonotype: Its antigen is as yet unknown.

Using its own MiXCR run on the reads, TCRdb lists one record per CDR3 protein. Here the sample spans about 920,000 distinct CDR3 sequences, around 29% being singletons. The sequence came from a human donor in good health (CMV status not recorded). Some clones in this sample may be carry-over from other donors' samples. The chain joins TRBV27 to TRBJ2-2; a possible D gene is TRBD2 (5 bases). This specimen was cultured CD8+ T cells from PBMCs, taken from culture after CMV antigen stimulation. The CDR3: CASREAAGELFF. The CDR3 DNA is TGTGCCAGCAGGGAGGCGGCCGGGGAGCTGTTTTTT.